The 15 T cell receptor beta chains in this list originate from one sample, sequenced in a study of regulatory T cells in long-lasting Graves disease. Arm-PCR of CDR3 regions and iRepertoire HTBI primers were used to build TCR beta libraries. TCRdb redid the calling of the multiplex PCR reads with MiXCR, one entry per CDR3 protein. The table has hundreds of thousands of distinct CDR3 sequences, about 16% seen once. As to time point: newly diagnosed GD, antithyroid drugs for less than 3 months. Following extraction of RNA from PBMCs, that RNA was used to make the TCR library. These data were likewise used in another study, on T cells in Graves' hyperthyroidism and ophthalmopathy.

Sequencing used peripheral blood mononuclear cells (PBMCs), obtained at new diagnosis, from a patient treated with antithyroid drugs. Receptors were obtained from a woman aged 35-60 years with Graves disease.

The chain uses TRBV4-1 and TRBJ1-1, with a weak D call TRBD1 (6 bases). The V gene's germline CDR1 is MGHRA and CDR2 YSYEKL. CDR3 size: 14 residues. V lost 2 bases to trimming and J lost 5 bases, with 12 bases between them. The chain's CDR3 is CASSQTSQGTEAFF. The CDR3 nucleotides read TGCGCCAGCAGCCAAACCTCTCAGGGGACTGAAGCTTTCTTT.

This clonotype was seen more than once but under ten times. CDR3 nucleotides: TGTGCCAGTAGTATAACAGGGATGACCGGGGAGCTGTTTTTT. Amino acid sequence: CASSITGMTGELFF. The rearrangement links TRBV19 to TRBJ2-2, with D possibly TRBD1 on 6 matching bases. The CDR3 runs 14 residues. Trimming stripped 2 bases from V and 5 bases from J, with 9 bases between. CDR1 and CDR2 (germline): LNHDA, SQIVND (reference sequence).

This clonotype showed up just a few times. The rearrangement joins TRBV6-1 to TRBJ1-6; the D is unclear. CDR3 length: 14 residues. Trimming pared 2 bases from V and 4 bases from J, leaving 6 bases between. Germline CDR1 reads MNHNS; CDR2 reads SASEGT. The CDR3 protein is CASSEKPYNSPLHF. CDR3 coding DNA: TGTGCCAGCAGTGAAAAACCATATAATTCACCCCTCCACTTT.

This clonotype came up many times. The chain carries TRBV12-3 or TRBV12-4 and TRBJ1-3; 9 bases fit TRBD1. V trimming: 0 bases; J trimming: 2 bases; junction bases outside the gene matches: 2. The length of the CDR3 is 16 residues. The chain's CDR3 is CASSLARTGAGNTIYF. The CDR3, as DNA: TGTGCCAGCAGTTTAGCGCGGACAGGGGCTGGAAACACCATATATTTT.

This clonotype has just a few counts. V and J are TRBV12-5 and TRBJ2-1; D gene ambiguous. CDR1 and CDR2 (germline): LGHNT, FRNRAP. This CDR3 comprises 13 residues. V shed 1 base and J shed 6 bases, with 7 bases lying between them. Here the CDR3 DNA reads TGTGCTAGTGGTTTGGAGCTACTCAATGAGCAGTTCTTC. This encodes CASGLELLNEQFF.

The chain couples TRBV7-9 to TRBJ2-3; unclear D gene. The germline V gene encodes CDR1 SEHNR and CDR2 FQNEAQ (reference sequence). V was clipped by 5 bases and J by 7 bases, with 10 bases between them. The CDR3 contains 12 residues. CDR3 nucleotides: TGTGCCAGCAGCCCCACCTCATATACGCAGTATTTT. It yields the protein CASSPTSYTQYF. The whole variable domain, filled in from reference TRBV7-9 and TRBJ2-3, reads DTGVSQNPRHKITKRGQNVTFRCDPISEHNRLYWYRQTLGQGPEFLTYFQNEAQLEKSRLLSDRFSAERPKGSFSTLEIQRTEQGDSAMYLCASSPTSYTQYFGPGTRLTVL.

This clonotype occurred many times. The CDR3 coding sequence is TGCAGTGCTAGACCCCGACAGGGGTCCTACGAGCAGTACTTC. This gives the protein CSARPRQGSYEQYF. V is TRBV20-1 and J is TRBJ2-7, with 8 bases matching TRBD1. The CDR3 sequence is 14 residues long. Germline CDR1 reads DFQATT; CDR2 reads SNEGSKA (reference sequence). Losses at the gene ends were 2 bases for V and 1 base for J; bases not matched to a gene: 4.

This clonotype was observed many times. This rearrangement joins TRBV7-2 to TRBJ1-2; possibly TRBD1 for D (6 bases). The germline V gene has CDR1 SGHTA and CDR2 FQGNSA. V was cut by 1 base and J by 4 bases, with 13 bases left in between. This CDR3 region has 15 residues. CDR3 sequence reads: CASSLVGGNSYGYTF. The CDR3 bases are TGTGCCAGCAGCTTAGTCGGGGGCAATAGCTATGGCTACACCTTC.

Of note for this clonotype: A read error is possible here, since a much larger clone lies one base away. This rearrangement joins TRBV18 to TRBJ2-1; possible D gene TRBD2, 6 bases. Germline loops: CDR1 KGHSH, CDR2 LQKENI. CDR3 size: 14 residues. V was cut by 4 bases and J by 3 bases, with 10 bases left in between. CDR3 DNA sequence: TGTGCCAGCTCACTCTTTAGCGGCTACAATGAGCAGTTCTTC. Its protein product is CASSLFSGYNEQFF.

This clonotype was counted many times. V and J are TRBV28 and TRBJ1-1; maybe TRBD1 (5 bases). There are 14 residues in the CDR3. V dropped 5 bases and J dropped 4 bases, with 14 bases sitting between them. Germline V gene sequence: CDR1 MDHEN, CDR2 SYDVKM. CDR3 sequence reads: CASSIDSIPTEAFF. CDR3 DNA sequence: TGTGCCAGCAGTATCGACAGTATCCCCACTGAAGCTTTCTTT. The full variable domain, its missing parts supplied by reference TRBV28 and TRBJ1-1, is DVKVTQSSRYLVKRTGEKVFLECVQDMDHENMFWYRQDPGLGLRLIYFSYDVKMKEKGDIPEGYSVSREKKERFSLILESASTNQTSMYLCASSIDSIPTEAFFGQGTRLTVV.

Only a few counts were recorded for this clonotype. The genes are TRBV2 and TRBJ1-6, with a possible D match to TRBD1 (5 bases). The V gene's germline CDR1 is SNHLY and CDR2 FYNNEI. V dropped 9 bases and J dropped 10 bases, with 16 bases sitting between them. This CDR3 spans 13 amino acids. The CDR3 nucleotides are TGTGCCAGTGAGGCCAGGGATCGGTCACCCCTCCACTTT. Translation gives CASEARDRSPLHF.

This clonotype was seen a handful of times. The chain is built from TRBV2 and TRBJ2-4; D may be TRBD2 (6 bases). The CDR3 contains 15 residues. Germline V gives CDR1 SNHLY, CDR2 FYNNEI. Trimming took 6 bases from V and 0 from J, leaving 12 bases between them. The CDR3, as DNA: TGTGCCAGCAGGAGCGGGCTGCTAGCCAAAAACATTCAGTACTTC. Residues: CASRSGLLAKNIQYF.

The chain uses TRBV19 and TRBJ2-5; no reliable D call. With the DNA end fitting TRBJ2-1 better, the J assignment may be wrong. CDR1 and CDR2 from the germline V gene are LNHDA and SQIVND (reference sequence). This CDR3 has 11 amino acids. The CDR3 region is CASATEREQFF. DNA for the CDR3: TGTGCCTCTGCCACTGAAAGGGAGCAGTTCTTC.

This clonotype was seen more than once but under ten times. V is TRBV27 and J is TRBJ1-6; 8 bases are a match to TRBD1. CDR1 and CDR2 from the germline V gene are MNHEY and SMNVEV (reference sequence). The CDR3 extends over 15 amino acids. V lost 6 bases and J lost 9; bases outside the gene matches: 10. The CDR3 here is CASRASTGVFSPLHF. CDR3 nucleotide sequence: TGTGCCAGCAGGGCTTCGACAGGGGTTTTTTCACCCCTCCACTTT.

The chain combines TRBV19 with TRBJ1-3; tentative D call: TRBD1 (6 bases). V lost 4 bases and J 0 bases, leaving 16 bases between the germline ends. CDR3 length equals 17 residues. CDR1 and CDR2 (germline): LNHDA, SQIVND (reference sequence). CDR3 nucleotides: TGTGCCAGTAGTAGAGAAACAGGGACGTCCTCTGGAAACACCATATATTTT. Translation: CASSRETGTSSGNTIYF. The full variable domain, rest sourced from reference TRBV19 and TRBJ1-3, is DGGITQSPKYLFRKEGQNVTLSCEQNLNHDAMYWYRQDPGQGLRLIYYSQIVNDFQKGDIAEGYSVSREKKESFPLTVTSAQKNPTAFYLCASSRETGTSSGNTIYFGEGSWLTVV.